This T cell receptor beta chain is from a study of human T cells and chemical hapten exposure. Overall study: Patch testing was performed with 0.01% DPC on the upper back, with reading at 6 days. Patients, largely female, had alopecia areata, totalis or universalis.

Unique molecular identifiers were affixed to discrete cDNA molecules within the library. MiXCR, applied by TCRdb to the RACE reads, yields one record per CDR3 protein. The data show tens of thousands of distinct CDR3 sequences, 9.5% to 10% seen once. Study results and limitations: Following DPC sensitization, TCRs present above 1 in 1000 frequency showed no change.

Germline CDR1 reads MNHEY; CDR2 reads SVGAGI. The V end was cut by 5 bases, the J end by 3 bases, with 14 bases between. This CDR3 region has 16 residues. Documented time point: pre-sensitization, week 0. Described treatment: therapeutic diphenylcyclopropenone sensitization with weekly scalp DPC. RNA extraction used unfractionated whole blood as the source of total RNA. In regard to this clonotype: Its antigen is currently unknown.

This receptor was taken from a woman in her 30s with alopecia areata. Some clones in this sample may be carry-over from other donors' samples. The chain employs TRBV6-5 and TRBJ2-6, with D possibly TRBD2 on 5 matching bases. The sample was whole blood, taken in connection with sensitization to the hapten diphenylcyclopropenone (DPC). The CDR3 DNA follows: TGTGCCAGCAGTATACTGAAGGACTTTGGGGCCAACGTCCTGACTTTC. Translation gives CASSILKDFGANVLTF.